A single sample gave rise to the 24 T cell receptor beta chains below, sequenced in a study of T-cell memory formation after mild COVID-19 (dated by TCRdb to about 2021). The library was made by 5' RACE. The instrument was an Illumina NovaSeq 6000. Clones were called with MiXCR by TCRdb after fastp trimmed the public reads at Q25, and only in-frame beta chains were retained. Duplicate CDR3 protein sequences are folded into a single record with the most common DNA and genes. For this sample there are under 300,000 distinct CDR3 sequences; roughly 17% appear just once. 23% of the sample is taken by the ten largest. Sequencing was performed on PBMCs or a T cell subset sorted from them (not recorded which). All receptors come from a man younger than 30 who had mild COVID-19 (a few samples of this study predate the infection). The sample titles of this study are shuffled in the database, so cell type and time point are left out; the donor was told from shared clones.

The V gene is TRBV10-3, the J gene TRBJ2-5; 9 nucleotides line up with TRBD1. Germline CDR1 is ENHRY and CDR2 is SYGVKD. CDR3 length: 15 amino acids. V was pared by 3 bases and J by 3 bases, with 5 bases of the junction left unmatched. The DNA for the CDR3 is TGTGCCATCAGTGATGTGGGACAGGGTAAAGAGACCCAGTACTTC. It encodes CAISDVGQGKETQYF.

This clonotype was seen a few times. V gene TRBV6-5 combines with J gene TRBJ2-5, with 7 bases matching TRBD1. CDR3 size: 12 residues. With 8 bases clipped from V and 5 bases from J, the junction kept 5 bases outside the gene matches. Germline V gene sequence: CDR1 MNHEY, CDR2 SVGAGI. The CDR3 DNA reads TGTGCCAGCCAAGACAGGGATGAGACCCAGTACTTC. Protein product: CASQDRDETQYF.

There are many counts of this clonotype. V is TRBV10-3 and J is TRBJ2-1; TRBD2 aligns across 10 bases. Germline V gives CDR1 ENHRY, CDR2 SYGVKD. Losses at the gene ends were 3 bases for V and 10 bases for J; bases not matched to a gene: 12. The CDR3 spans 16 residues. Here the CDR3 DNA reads TGTGCCATCAGTGAACTCGAGCGGGGGGGCCGACGGGAGCAGTTCTTC. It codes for CAISELERGGRREQFF.

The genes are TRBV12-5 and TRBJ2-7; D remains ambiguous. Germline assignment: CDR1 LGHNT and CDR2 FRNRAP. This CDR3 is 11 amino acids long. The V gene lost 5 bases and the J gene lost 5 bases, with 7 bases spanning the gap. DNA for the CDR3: TGTGCTAGTGGTCCCAGAGACGAGCAGTACTTC. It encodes CASGPRDEQYF.

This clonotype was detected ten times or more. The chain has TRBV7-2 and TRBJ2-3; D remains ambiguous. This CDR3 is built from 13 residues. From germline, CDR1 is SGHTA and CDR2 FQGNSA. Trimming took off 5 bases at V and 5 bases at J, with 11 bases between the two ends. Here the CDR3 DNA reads TGTGCCAGCAGCCCAGACCAGATAGATACGCAGTATTTT. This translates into CASSPDQIDTQYF.

In DNA form, the CDR3 reads TGTGCCAGCACCCACCAGGGACGCCAAGAGACCCAGTACTTC. It encodes CASTHQGRQETQYF. The chain uses TRBV11-2 and TRBJ2-5; D is perhaps TRBD1 or TRBD2 (5 bases each). V was cut by 7 bases and J by 1 base, with 13 bases left in between. CDR1 and CDR2 from the germline V gene are SGHAT and FQNNGV. The CDR3 loop spans 14 amino acids.

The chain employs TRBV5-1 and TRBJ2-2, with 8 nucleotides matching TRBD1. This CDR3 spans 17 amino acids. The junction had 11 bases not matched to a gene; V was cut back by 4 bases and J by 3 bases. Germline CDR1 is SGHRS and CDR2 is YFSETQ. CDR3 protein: CASSRELLTGDTGELFF. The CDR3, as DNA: TGCGCCAGCAGCCGGGAGCTCTTGACAGGGGACACCGGGGAGCTGTTTTTT.

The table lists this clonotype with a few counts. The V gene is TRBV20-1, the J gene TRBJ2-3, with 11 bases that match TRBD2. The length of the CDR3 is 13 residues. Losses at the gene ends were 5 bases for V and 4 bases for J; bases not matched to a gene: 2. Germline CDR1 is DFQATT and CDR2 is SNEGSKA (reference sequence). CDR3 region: CSAPTSGADTQYF. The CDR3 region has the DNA TGCAGTGCTCCGACTAGCGGGGCAGATACGCAGTATTTT.

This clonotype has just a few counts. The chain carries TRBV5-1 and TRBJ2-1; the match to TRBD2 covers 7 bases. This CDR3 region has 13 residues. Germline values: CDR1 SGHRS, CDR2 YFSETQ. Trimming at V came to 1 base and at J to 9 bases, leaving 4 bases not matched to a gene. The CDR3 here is CASSLPRGSEQFF. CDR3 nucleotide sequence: TGCGCCAGCAGCTTGCCTCGCGGGAGTGAGCAGTTCTTC.

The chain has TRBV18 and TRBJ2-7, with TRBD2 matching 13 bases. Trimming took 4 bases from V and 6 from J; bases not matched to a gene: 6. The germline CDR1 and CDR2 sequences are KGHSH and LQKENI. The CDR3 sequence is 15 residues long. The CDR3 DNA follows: TGTGCCAGCTCACTACTAGCGGGGGGGCCCTTCGAGCAGTACTTC. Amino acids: CASSLLAGGPFEQYF.

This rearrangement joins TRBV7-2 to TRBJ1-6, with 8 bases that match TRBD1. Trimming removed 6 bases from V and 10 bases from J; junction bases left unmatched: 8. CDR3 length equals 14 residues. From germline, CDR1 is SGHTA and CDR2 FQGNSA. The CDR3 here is CASSFTGGSSPLHF. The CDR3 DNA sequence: TGTGCCAGCAGTTTCACAGGGGGGTCCTCACCCCTCCACTTT.

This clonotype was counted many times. CDR3 bases: TGCAGCGGGCGGACAGGGACCGCCCTGGAGACCCAGTACTTC. It yields the protein CSGRTGTALETQYF. The J gene is TRBJ2-5, the V gene TRBV29-1; TRBD1 matches 8 bases. Per germline, CDR1 SQVTM and CDR2 ANQGSEA. Germline trimming cut 7 bases from V and 5 bases from J; bases unmatched to any gene: 12. This CDR3 has 14 amino acids.

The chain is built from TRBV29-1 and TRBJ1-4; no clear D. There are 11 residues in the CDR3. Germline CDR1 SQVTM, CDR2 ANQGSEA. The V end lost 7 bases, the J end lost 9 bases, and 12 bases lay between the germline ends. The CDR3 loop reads CSAGVSQKLFF. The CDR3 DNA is TGCAGCGCCGGGGTGTCCCAAAAACTGTTTTTT.

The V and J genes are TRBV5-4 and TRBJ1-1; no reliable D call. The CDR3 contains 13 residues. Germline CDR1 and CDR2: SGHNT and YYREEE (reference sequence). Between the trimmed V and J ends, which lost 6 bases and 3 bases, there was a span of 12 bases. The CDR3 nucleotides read TGTGCCAGCATGAGAGAGATCCACACTGAAGCTTTCTTT. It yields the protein CASMREIHTEAFF. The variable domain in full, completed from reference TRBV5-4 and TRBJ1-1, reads ETGVTQSPTHLIKTRGQQVTLRCSSQSGHNTVSWYQQALGQGPQFIFQYYREEENGRGNFPPRFSGLQFPNYSSELNVNALELDDSALYLCASMREIHTEAFFGQGTRLTVV.

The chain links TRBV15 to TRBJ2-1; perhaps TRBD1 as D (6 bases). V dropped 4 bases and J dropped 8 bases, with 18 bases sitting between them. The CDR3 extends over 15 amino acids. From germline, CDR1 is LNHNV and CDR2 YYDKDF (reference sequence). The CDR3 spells CATSTRLQGADEQFF. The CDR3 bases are TGTGCCACCAGCACACGCTTACAGGGTGCGGATGAGCAGTTCTTC.

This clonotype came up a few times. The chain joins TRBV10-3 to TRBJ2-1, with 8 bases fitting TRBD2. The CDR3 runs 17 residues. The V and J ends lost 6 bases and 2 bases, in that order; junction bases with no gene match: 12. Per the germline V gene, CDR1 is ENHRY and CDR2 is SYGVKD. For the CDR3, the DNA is TGTGCCATCAGCGAAAGCCTAGCGGGCGAAGCCTACAATGAGCAGTTCTTC. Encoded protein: CAISESLAGEAYNEQFF.

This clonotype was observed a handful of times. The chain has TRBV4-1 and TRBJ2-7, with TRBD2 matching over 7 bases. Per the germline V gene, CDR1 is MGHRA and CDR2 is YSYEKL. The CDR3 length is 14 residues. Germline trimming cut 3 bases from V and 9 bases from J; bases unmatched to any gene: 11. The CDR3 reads CASSHPGGGPGQYF. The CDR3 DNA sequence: TGCGCCAGCAGCCACCCGGGGGGAGGGCCAGGGCAGTACTTC.

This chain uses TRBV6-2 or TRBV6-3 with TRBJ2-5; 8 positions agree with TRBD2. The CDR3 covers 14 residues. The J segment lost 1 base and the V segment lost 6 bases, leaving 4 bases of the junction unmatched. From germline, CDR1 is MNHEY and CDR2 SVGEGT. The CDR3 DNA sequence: TGTGCCAGCAGACTTAGCGGGGCCCAAGAGACCCAGTACTTC. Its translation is CASRLSGAQETQYF.

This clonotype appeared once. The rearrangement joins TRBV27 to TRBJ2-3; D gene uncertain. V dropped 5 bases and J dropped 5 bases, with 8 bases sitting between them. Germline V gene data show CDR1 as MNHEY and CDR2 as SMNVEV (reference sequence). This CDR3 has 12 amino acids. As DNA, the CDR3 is TGTGCCAGCAGTAAAAACGGAGATACGCAGTATTTT. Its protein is CASSKNGDTQYF.

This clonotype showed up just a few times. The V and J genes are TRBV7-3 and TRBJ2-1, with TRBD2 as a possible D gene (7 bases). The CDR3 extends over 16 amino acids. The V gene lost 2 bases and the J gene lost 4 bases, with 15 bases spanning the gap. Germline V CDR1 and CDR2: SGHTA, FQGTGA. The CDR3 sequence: CASSLLARGPYNEQFF. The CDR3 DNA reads TGTGCCAGCAGCTTACTCGCGCGGGGGCCGTACAATGAGCAGTTCTTC.

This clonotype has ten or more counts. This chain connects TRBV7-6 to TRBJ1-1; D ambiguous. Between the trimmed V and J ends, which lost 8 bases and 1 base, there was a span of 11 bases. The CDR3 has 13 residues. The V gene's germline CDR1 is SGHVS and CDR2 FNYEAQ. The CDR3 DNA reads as TGTGCCAGCCGCGGGCCTACGAACACTGAAGCTTTCTTT. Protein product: CASRGPTNTEAFF.

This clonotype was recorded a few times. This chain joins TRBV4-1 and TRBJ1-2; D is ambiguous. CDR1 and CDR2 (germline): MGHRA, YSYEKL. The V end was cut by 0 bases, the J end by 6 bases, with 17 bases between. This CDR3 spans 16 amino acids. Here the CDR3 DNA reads TGCGCCAGCAGCCAAGACGGGGATGTAGCTGCACATGGCTACACCTTC. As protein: CASSQDGDVAAHGYTF.

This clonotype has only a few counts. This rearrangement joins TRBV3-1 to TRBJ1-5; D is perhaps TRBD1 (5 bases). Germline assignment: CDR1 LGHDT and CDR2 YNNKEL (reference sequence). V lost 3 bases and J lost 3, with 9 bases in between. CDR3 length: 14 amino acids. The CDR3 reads CASSQTALNQPQHF. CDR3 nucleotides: TGTGCCAGCAGCCAGACAGCTCTCAATCAGCCCCAGCATTTT. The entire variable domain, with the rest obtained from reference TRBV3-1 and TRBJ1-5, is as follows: DTAVSQTPKYLVTQMGNDKSIKCEQNLGHDTMYWYKQDSKKFLKIMFSYNNKELIINETVPNRFSPKSPDKAHLNLHINSLELGDSAVYFCASSQTALNQPQHFGDGTRLSIL.

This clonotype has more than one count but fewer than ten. Here the CDR3 DNA reads TGCGCCAGCAGCCAAGATTTTCGGACAGAGTCCTCTGAAAAACTGTTTTTT. It encodes CASSQDFRTESSEKLFF. The V and J genes are TRBV4-3 and TRBJ1-4; perhaps TRBD1 as D (6 bases). The ends were cut back, 0 bases at V and 7 bases at J, with 18 bases in the middle. Germline lookup yields CDR1 LGHNA and CDR2 YSLEER. The CDR3 totals 17 residues.